This entry concerns a single T cell receptor (beta chain). This clone has only a few counts. Its antigen has not been determined. Base qualities are not provided; no much larger clone lies one nucleotide away. The germline ends are 14 bases apart after V is trimmed by 7 bases and J by 2 bases. CDR1 SGHRS and CDR2 YFSETQ were looked up in the germline V gene. Spanning cysteine to phenylalanine, the CDR3 consists of 14 amino acids. Just the 42-base CDR3 DNA is kept, in frame starting at base 1. TCRbeta CDR3 regions were amplified from genomic DNA by means of the immunoSEQ Assay, a bias-controlled multiplex PCR. Per the source publication's procedure: Nucleated cell counts per sample were estimated from amplification of reference gene primers within the assay. To quantify the absolute abundance of each unique TCRbeta CDR3 rearrangement, sequence reads were collapsed and filtered. For each sample, productive Simpson clonality was calculated as the square root of Simpson's diversity index across productive rearrangements. In its TCRdb copy, this immuneACCESS table keeps in-frame sequences only and misses some clones. Where compared with another copy, unresolved V genes explain less than half of these, and the others have no known cause. V, J and clone size derive from that table, while D and trimming were established from the DNA sequence. Counted in this sample were 95,000 to 120,000 clones; approximately 81% of them appeared once. The top ten clonotypes cover 3.4% of the sample.

Whole blood was collected in K2EDTA tubes by collaborating institutions according to the institutions' own protocols. For TCRbeta analysis, collaborators shipped samples as frozen whole blood, isolated PBMCs, or DNA extracted from either of those sample types. The sample comes from a study of blood T cell repertoires in COVID-19 (TCRdb year 2020). General notes on the study: Collaborator samples came from the United States, Italy and Spain and covered acute and convalescent phases of COVID-19. The prospective study material was composed of cDNA or gDNA derived from T cells, B-cell-depleted T cells, or PBMCs. Subjects who had been exposed to COVID-19, were actively infected with it, or had recovered from it provided the deeply sampled blood TCRbeta repertoires that made up the dataset. The repertoires were released in a freely available public database meant as a resource for research on the immune response to SARS-CoV-2. Samples came from the ongoing ImmuneRACE study (first 160 participants) plus 1,254 subjects from 6 global collaborators. A de-identified subject ID, COVID-19 status, age in years and sex were almost always included in the sample metadata. Where available, HLA class I and class II types were obtained from metadata supplied by the sample provider rather than from assay-based typing.

Points the paper makes about the study in general: How much clinical and demographic metadata was included differed by source and by participant, and the metadata was provided uncurated.

This sequence uses TRBV5-1 and TRBJ2-3; TRBD1 is a possible D gene, resting on 6 matching bases. The source material was peripheral blood. The clonotype was recovered from a man aged 40-50 years with acute or convalescent COVID-19. CDR3 sequence: CASGSGDATDTQYF. The sequence in DNA is TGCGCCAGCGGCTCAGGGGATGCCACAGATACGCAGTATTTT.